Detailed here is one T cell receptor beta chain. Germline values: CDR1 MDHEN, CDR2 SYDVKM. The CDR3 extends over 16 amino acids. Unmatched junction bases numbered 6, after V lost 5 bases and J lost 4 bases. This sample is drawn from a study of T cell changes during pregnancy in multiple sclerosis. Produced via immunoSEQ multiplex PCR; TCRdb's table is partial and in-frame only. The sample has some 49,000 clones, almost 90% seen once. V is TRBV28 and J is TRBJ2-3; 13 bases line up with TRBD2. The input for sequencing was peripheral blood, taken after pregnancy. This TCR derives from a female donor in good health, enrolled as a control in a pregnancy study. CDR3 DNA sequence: TGTGCCAGCAGTCGCGGGACTAGCGGGATCCCAGATACGCAGTATTTT. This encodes CASSRGTSGIPDTQYF.